Following are 29 T cell receptor beta chains from one sample sequenced in a study of T cell responses to AZD1222 COVID-19 vaccine. Clones were read by immunoSEQ multiplex PCR, and TCRdb kept only the in-frame ones, dropping some. The table lists 70,000 or so clones, around 89% of them singletons, with around 21% in the top ten. The input for sequencing was peripheral blood, taken on day 0 of AZD1222 vaccination. The receptors derive from an adult in good health.

The chain has TRBV6-2 or TRBV6-3 and TRBJ2-1; 16 bases line up with TRBD2. With 2 bases clipped from V and 9 bases from J, the junction kept 7 bases outside the gene matches. This CDR3 contains 17 residues. Germline V gene lookup returns CDR1 MNHEY and CDR2 SVGEGT. The DNA for the CDR3 is TGTGCCAGCAGTTACACCGGGACTAGCGGGGGGGCCCCTGAGCAGTTCTTC. Amino acids: CASSYTGTSGGAPEQFF.

This chain links TRBV27 with TRBJ2-7; no definite D call. Trimming took 2 bases from V and 4 from J, leaving 9 bases between them. The CDR3 sequence is 13 residues long. Germline-derived CDR1 and CDR2 are MNHEY and SMNVEV (reference sequence). The CDR3 loop is CASSLKSEYEQYF. The CDR3 coding sequence is TGTGCCAGCAGTTTAAAATCGGAGTACGAGCAGTACTTC.

This chain connects TRBV6-2 or TRBV6-3 to TRBJ2-7; TRBD1 matches 8 bases. V shed 1 base, J shed 3 bases, and the junction held 5 bases outside the gene matches. The CDR3 is 15 residues long. Germline CDR1 and CDR2: MNHEY and SVGEGT. The CDR3 here is CASSYYPGQDYEQYF. In nucleotides, the CDR3 is TGTGCCAGCAGTTACTACCCGGGACAGGACTACGAGCAGTACTTC.

V and J are TRBV27 and TRBJ1-6, with D perhaps TRBD1 (5 bases). V was shortened by 9 bases and J by 1 base, with 7 bases between the two germline ends. This CDR3 spans 13 amino acids. Germline loops: CDR1 MNHEY, CDR2 SMNVEV (reference sequence). DNA of the CDR3: TGTGCCAGTAAGGGGTCCTATAATTCACCCCTCCACTTT. It specifies CASKGSYNSPLHF.

The gene calls are TRBV11-3 and TRBJ1-4; D is undetermined. Germline-derived CDR1 and CDR2 are SGHNT and YENEEA. The CDR3 spans 14 residues. V lost 2 bases and J 5 bases, leaving 9 bases between the germline ends. This CDR3 is CASSLTASNEKLFF. CDR3 in DNA: TGTGCCAGCAGCTTAACAGCATCGAATGAAAAACTGTTTTTT.

This clone has more than one count but fewer than ten. The chain combines TRBV27 with TRBJ2-5; D unclear. CDR1 and CDR2 from the germline V gene are MNHEY and SMNVEV (reference sequence). This CDR3 has 13 residues. V gave up 3 bases and J gave up 0 bases, with 5 bases separating them. The CDR3 sequence: CASSFQYQETQYF. CDR3 DNA: TGTGCCAGCAGTTTCCAGTACCAAGAGACCCAGTACTTC.

The chain carries TRBV18 and TRBJ2-7; possibly TRBD1 for D (5 bases). CDR1 KGHSH and CDR2 LQKENI come from the germline V gene. This CDR3 has 13 amino acids. Trimming pared 4 bases from V and 3 bases from J, leaving 10 bases between. CDR3 DNA: TGTGCCAGCTCACGGACACGGAGCTACGAGCAGTACTTC. The encoded protein is CASSRTRSYEQYF.

The V call is TRBV13, the J call TRBJ2-7; 8 nucleotides match TRBD1. J lost 2 bases, V lost 5 bases, and 5 bases had no gene match. Germline CDR1 and CDR2: PRHDT and FYEKMQ (reference sequence). CDR3 size: 14 residues. Here the CDR3 DNA reads TGTGCCAGCAGCCCCAGGACAGGGACCTACGAGCAGTACTTC. Translating gives CASSPRTGTYEQYF.

The V and J genes are TRBV10-3 and TRBJ2-3, with 9 bases that match TRBD2. Germline values: CDR1 ENHRY, CDR2 SYGVKD. Unmatched junction bases numbered 2, after V lost 4 bases and J lost 0 bases. CDR3 size: 15 residues. CDR3 sequence (DNA): TGTGCCATCAGTGTTGCGGGAGGGAGCACAGATACGCAGTATTTT. This translates into CAISVAGGSTDTQYF.

V and J are TRBV10-3 and TRBJ2-7; 7 bases fit TRBD1. The trim removed 6 bases at V and 0 bases at J, leaving 11 bases unmatched. Germline assignment: CDR1 ENHRY and CDR2 SYGVKD. The CDR3 loop spans 16 amino acids. The chain's CDR3 is CAIRHGPGQSSYEQYF. For the CDR3, the DNA is TGTGCCATCAGGCACGGCCCGGGACAGAGCTCCTACGAGCAGTACTTC.

CDR3 residues: CASRPGQGYTGELFF. The CDR3 DNA reads as TGTGCCAGCAGGCCGGGACAGGGATACACCGGGGAGCTGTTTTTT. This chain uses TRBV2 with TRBJ2-2; 9 bases agree with TRBD1. Trimming removed 6 bases from V and 3 bases from J; junction bases left unmatched: 5. The CDR3 consists of 15 residues. CDR1 and CDR2 from the germline V gene are SNHLY and FYNNEI.

This chain joins TRBV11-3 and TRBJ2-1, with 13 bases fitting TRBD2. Germline values: CDR1 SGHNT, CDR2 YENEEA. Germline trimming cut 4 bases from V and 4 bases from J; bases unmatched to any gene: 4. CDR3 length: 16 amino acids. The CDR3 protein is CASSSRTSGSYNEQFF. CDR3 coding DNA: TGTGCCAGCAGCTCGAGGACTAGCGGGAGTTACAATGAGCAGTTCTTC.

This sequence joins TRBV19 and TRBJ2-2, with 13 bases fitting TRBD2. After removal of 7 bases from V and 7 bases from J, the junction contained 18 bases not matched to a gene. Germline V gene data show CDR1 as LNHDA and CDR2 as SQIVND (reference sequence). The CDR3 spans 19 residues. The CDR3 nucleotides read TGTGCCAGTACCGAGACGCGGGTAGGACTAGCGGGAGCCGTCGGGGAGCTGTTTTTT. Protein product: CASTETRVGLAGAVGELFF. Combining the CDR3 with reference TRBV19 and TRBJ2-2 gives the whole variable domain DGGITQSPKYLFRKEGQNVTLSCEQNLNHDAMYWYRQDPGQGLRLIYYSQIVNDFQKGDIAEGYSVSREKKESFPLTVTSAQKNPTAFYLCASTETRVGLAGAVGELFFGEGSRLTVL.

This CDR3 reads CASSRVSYNEQFF. Written as DNA, the CDR3 is TGTGCCAGCAGTAGGGTTTCCTACAATGAGCAGTTCTTC. The J gene is TRBJ2-1, the V gene TRBV6-5; D is undetermined. The length of the CDR3 is 13 residues. V lost 5 bases to trimming and J lost 1 base, with 6 bases between them. CDR1 and CDR2 from the germline V gene are MNHEY and SVGAGI.

The chain is built from TRBV3-1 (or the pseudogene TRBV3-2) and TRBJ2-7; D perhaps matches TRBD1 (6 bases). The CDR3 has 15 amino acids. Trimming took off 1 base at V and 4 bases at J, with 14 bases between the two ends. In germline, CDR1 is LGHDT, CDR2 YNNKEL (reference sequence). This CDR3 reads CASSQGAGAMYEQYF. The CDR3 nucleotides read TGTGCCAGCAGCCAAGGGGCAGGGGCTATGTACGAGCAGTACTTC.

This chain uses TRBV19 with TRBJ2-7; 10 bases map to TRBD1. Per the germline V gene, CDR1 is LNHDA and CDR2 is SQIVND (reference sequence). V lost 6 bases to trimming and J lost 3 bases; unmatched junction nucleotides: 2. CDR3 length equals 13 residues. The CDR3 reads CASSRDRGYEQYF. The DNA for the CDR3 is TGTGCCAGTAGCCGGGACAGGGGCTACGAGCAGTACTTC.

This clone was found a few times. The chain joins TRBV10-1 to TRBJ2-1; D is perhaps TRBD2 (5 bases). V lost 6 bases and J lost 7, with 16 bases in between. The CDR3 covers 14 residues. Germline V gene sequence: CDR1 WNHNN, CDR2 SYGVQD (reference sequence). The CDR3 DNA is TGCGCCAGCAGCCCCCTGGGGAGTGGGAATGAGCAGTTCTTC. It specifies CASSPLGSGNEQFF.

The chain recombines TRBV4-3 with TRBJ1-1; maybe TRBD1 (6 bases). V was shortened by 1 base and J by 10 bases, with 13 bases between the two germline ends. The CDR3 runs 13 residues. Per the germline V gene, CDR1 is LGHNA and CDR2 is YSLEER. The CDR3 is CASSQVQGQGAFF. For the CDR3, the DNA is TGCGCCAGCAGCCAAGTACAGGGCCAGGGAGCTTTCTTT.

The chain has TRBV28 and TRBJ2-1; no clear D. V gave up 2 bases and J gave up 5 bases, with 13 bases separating them. The CDR3 covers 15 residues. From germline, CDR1 is MDHEN and CDR2 SYDVKM. CDR3: CASSLVVLQHNEQFF. DNA for the CDR3: TGTGCCAGCAGTTTAGTGGTCCTGCAGCACAATGAGCAGTTCTTC.

The chain couples TRBV6-5 to TRBJ1-6; D is unresolved. The CDR3 runs to 16 residues. V was pared by 2 bases and J by 2 bases, with 10 bases between. The germline CDR1 and CDR2 sequences are MNHEY and SVGAGI. CDR3 nucleotides: TGTGCCAGCAGTTACACCGGGCAGACCTATAATTCACCCCTCCACTTT. It codes for CASSYTGQTYNSPLHF.

CDR3 region: CASSEIQGRRLTNEQFF. The CDR3 DNA sequence: TGTGCCAGCAGTGAAATCCAGGGGCGACGGCTCACGAATGAGCAGTTCTTC. The chain uses TRBV25-1 and TRBJ2-1; TRBD1 is a possible D gene (6 bases). V was trimmed by 2 bases and J by 7 bases, leaving 21 bases between them. From germline, CDR1 is MGHDK and CDR2 SYGVNS. This CDR3 has 17 amino acids.

This clone has a single count. The genes are TRBV27 and TRBJ2-6, with TRBD2 matching 12 bases. This CDR3 has 19 residues. In germline, CDR1 is MNHEY, CDR2 SMNVEV (reference sequence). J was trimmed by 2 bases and V by 7 bases; bases with no gene match: 12. The CDR3 reads CASNPLAGGRLPGANVLTF. The CDR3 region has the DNA TGTGCCAGCAACCCACTAGCGGGAGGCAGGCTGCCTGGGGCCAACGTCCTGACTTTC. The full variable domain, in which reference TRBV27 and TRBJ2-6 provide the parts outside the CDR3, is EAQVTQNPRYLITVTGKKLTVTCSQNMNHEYMSWYRQDPGLGLRQIYYSMNVEVTDKGDVPEGYKVSRKEKRNFPLILESPSPNQTSLYFCASNPLAGGRLPGANVLTFGAGSRLTVL.

The rearrangement joins TRBV20-1 to TRBJ2-1; D not resolved. Germline V CDR1 and CDR2: DFQATT, SNEGSKA (reference sequence). The CDR3 totals 11 residues. V lost 6 bases and J 9 bases, leaving 12 bases between the germline ends. The CDR3 sequence is CSALSGFEQFF. In nucleotides, the CDR3 is TGCAGTGCCCTTAGTGGATTTGAGCAGTTCTTC.

The V and J genes are TRBV6-5 and TRBJ2-1; D possibly uses TRBD1 or TRBD2 (5 bases each). Germline loops: CDR1 MNHEY, CDR2 SVGAGI. The CDR3 has 14 amino acids. V shed 6 bases and J shed 4 bases, with 13 bases lying between them. As DNA, the CDR3 is TGTGCCAGCAGGGCTGTCGAGGGGTACAATGAGCAGTTCTTC. Its protein is CASRAVEGYNEQFF.

V and J are TRBV4-1 and TRBJ1-5, with a possible D match to TRBD1 (5 bases). The germline CDR1 and CDR2 sequences are MGHRA and YSYEKL. The length of the CDR3 is 14 residues. Trimming shortened V by 0 bases and J by 4 bases, and 7 bases separated the two germline ends. The CDR3 nucleotides read TGCGCCAGCAGCCAAGAGGAGGGGAATCAGCCCCAGCATTTT. Protein product: CASSQEEGNQPQHF.

The V and J genes are TRBV30 and TRBJ1-2, with D uncertain. CDR1 is GTSNPN and CDR2 is SVGIG in the germline V gene (reference sequence). The CDR3 spans 14 residues. V dropped 2 bases and J dropped 3 bases, with 13 bases sitting between them. The DNA for the CDR3 is TGTGCCTGGAGTTCCGGACGGACTTACTATGGCTACACCTTC. It specifies CAWSSGRTYYGYTF. The whole variable domain, filled in from reference TRBV30 and TRBJ1-2, reads SQTIHQWPATLVQPVGSPLSLECTVEGTSNPNLYWYRQAAGRGLQLLFYSVGIGQISSEVPQNLSASRPQDRQFILSSKKLLLSDSGFYLCAWSSGRTYYGYTFGSGTRLTVV.

The CDR3 region has the DNA TGTGCCAGCAGCGTACAGGGTAGGGACACTGAAGCTTTCTTT. Encoded protein: CASSVQGRDTEAFF. The rearrangement uses TRBV7-8 and TRBJ1-1, with D perhaps matching TRBD1 (6 bases). Between the trimmed V and J ends, which lost 5 bases and 3 bases, there was a span of 13 bases. Germline V lookup: CDR1 SGHVS, CDR2 FQNEAQ. The CDR3 runs to 14 residues.

The chain uses TRBV2 and TRBJ2-7; D ambiguous. V shed 9 bases and J shed 3 bases, with 18 bases lying between them. This CDR3 has 14 residues. Looked up from germline, CDR1 is SNHLY and CDR2 is FYNNEI. CDR3 DNA sequence: TGTGCCAGTGTTTTAGATGTTCTACTCTACGAGCAGTACTTC. Amino acids: CASVLDVLLYEQYF.

V usage is TRBV6-1 and J usage is TRBJ1-5; D unresolved. With 1 base removed from V and 2 bases from J, the gap between germline ends came to 9 bases. This CDR3 contains 15 residues. The germline CDR1 and CDR2 sequences are MNHNS and SASEGT. In DNA form, the CDR3 reads TGTGCCAGCAGTGAAGGGGTGAGGGGCAATCAGCCCCAGCATTTT. It specifies CASSEGVRGNQPQHF.